This TCR beta chain appears in the sequencing data of a study of Graves' ophthalmopathy and Graves' hyperthyroidism (dated by TCRdb to about 2018). Broadly, across the study: Peripheral blood samples were taken at the time of initial diagnosis, before any treatment was given. An independent validation cohort comprised some 19 hyperthyroidism patients and 15 to 17 patients who later progressed from hyperthyroidism to ophthalmopathy. Following sample collection, hyperthyroidism patients were given methimazole at a starting dose of 30 mg daily, and ophthalmopathy patients were given high-dose intravenous methylprednisolone. To explore V-J signatures that distinguish ophthalmopathy from hyperthyroidism, a discovery set of about a hundred patients was enrolled, made up of under 50 with ophthalmopathy and 55 to 65 with stable hyperthyroidism. In total, approximately 130 blood samples were TCR-sequenced: approximately 40 ophthalmopathy, some 72 hyperthyroidism and some 17 hyperthyroidism-to-ophthalmopathy patients. In five to seven hyperthyroidism patients, the T-cell repertoire of thyroid tissue was compared with the T-cell repertoire of blood. To tell Graves' ophthalmopathy apart from Graves' hyperthyroidism, and to predict which patients would progress to ophthalmopathy, the study relied on TCR beta repertoire signatures.

TCR beta CDR3 regions were amplified from RNA transcripts for repertoire sequencing. The first round was an RT-PCR using HTBI primers with the Qiagen OneStep RT-PCR kit, and this first round was followed by a second-round multiplex PCR, then size selection and purification. The libraries underwent paired-end sequencing with 100 bp reads on an Illumina HiSeq2000. For the original study's pipeline: Reads were processed with SOAPnuke, discarding reads with adapters, uncalled bases, mean Phred below 15, or no exact constant-primer or identifier match. COPE v1.2.5 was used to merge high-quality paired reads. Each unique nucleotide sequence was defined as a clonotype, and clonotypes were aligned to IMGT TRB V, D and J references with MiTCR v1.1. Analysis was restricted to V-J combinations with a frequency above 0.0001, which covered roughly 99% of repertoires. For each V-J combination, a TCR clonal expansion and chaos score was defined as the ratio of F50 clonal expansion to chaos observed in the TCRdist matrix. Features were reduced by Welch's t-statistics and random forest to approximately 13 V-J combinations, which fed a naive Bayes classifier. The Morisita-Horn index was used to measure how similar the thyroid and blood repertoires were. TCRdb reanalyzed the raw reads on its own, using fastp at Q25 for trimming and MiXCR for clone calling, and kept in-frame beta chains. Identical CDR3 protein sequences are pooled into one entry, listed with their most common genes and DNA. None of the V and J calls come from the authors' own analysis; TCRdb made them. The table for this sample lists approximately 700,000 distinct CDR3 sequences; approximately 40% of them were counted only once. The ten largest account for 40% to 45% of the sample.

Patients with ophthalmopathy had moderately to severely active disease, with a Clinical Activity Score of 3 or more, a NOSPECS grade of 4 or more, and a disease duration of less than 3 months. Patients with other autoimmune diseases, uncontrolled infections, pregnancy or lactation were excluded. Clinical symptoms, serum thyroxine, TRAb, thyroid ultrasound and orbital computed tomography formed the basis of the diagnosis. Ficoll-Paque density gradient centrifugation was used to isolate PBMCs from 8.5 to 10 ml of fresh peripheral blood. Total RNA was extracted with Trizol reagent and quality-checked on an Agilent 2100 Bioanalyzer. A remark on this clonotype: No cognate antigen has been identified for it. The record has no base qualities; no much larger clone is one base away.

Summary of the overall study and its limitations: Most expanded thyroid clonotypes with a frequency above 0.001 also appeared in blood, which suggests that blood repertoires may reflect the immune response in the thyroid. In validation, the model predicted ophthalmopathy progression with less than 71% sensitivity and 72.22% specificity; roughly 12 predicted patients were CT-confirmed with GO in a median of approximately 6.2 months. No statistical method was used to set the sample size in advance, and the investigators knew which group each participant was assigned to. In cross-validation, the 13-signature model distinguished ophthalmopathy from stable hyperthyroidism with approximately 90% sensitivity and about 81% specificity, and in the test set the corresponding values were approximately 80% and 75%.

The CDR3 runs 13 amino acids, cysteine and phenylalanine included. CDR3 DNA only is kept here, 39 bases in frame from base 1. CDR1 and CDR2, per the germline V gene (reference sequence), are LNHDA and SQIVND. Cut back by 3 bases and 2 bases, the V and J ends lie 8 bases apart. This clonotype was sampled from an adult man with Graves' ophthalmopathy. The V and J genes are TRBV19 and TRBJ2-7; the D gene cannot be named for sure. Sequenced: peripheral blood. The CDR3 has the sequence CASSMDGTYEQYF. In nucleotide form, the sequence is TGTGCCAGTAGTATGGACGGTACCTACGAGCAGTACTTC.